These T cell receptor beta chains were read from a single sample in a study of cytomegalovirus exposure and HLA in healthy donors. Sequencing was performed with immunoSEQ multiplex PCR; in TCRdb, only in-frame clones are kept and a portion is missing. Among about 110,000 clones, about 74% were seen once, and the ten largest hold 14%. Sequenced sample: PBMCs. Every receptor here comes from a woman in her 40s in good health and CMV-seropositive. Both conserved end residues are part of each CDR3.

TRBV19	14	TRBJ1-1	CASSPKTLGAEAFF
TRBV30	14	TRBJ1-1	CAWRYKGKNTEAFF
TRBV5-1	13	TRBJ1-3	CASSLYSGNTIYF
TRBV11-2	14	TRBJ1-2	CASSGLDRAFGYTF
TRBV25-1	14	TRBJ2-7	CASSEFSSSYEQYF
TRBV25-1	16	TRBJ1-1	CASSERTGHRNTEAFF
TRBV28	11	TRBJ1-1	CASSSPTEAFF
TRBV2	15	TRBJ1-5	CASSGGQYSNQPQHF
TRBV5-1	15	TRBJ2-4	CASSSVETSNPIQYF
TRBV7-2	14	TRBJ1-1	CASSLDRSNTEAFF
TRBV6-6	15	TRBJ2-5	CASSRGQGFQETQYF
TRBV25-1	10	TRBJ1-2	CASGDYGYTF
TRBV2	15	TRBJ1-4	CASSPLLGKGEKLFF
TRBV5-1	15	TRBJ2-3	CASSAGDRVTDTQYF
TRBV10-1	16	TRBJ1-5	CASSVWGGCSNQPQHF
TRBV29-1	10	TRBJ1-1	CSVDAGEAFF
TRBV18	17	TRBJ1-2	CASSPSLSQGTDYGYTF
TRBV7-2	16	TRBJ2-7	CASSLVSGGQAYEQYF
TRBV7-2	13	TRBJ1-4	CASTRDRSEKLFF
TRBV29-1	15	TRBJ2-1	CSVKAGGHRLNEQFF
TRBV6-6	14	TRBJ2-7	CASSTRARSSEQYF
TRBV4-1	16	TRBJ1-3	CASSHWTGTSGNTIYF
TRBV7-2	12	TRBJ1-1	CASSWGQKEAFF
TRBV11-1	16	TRBJ2-1	CASSLGGTGVGNEQFF
TRBV7-3	16	TRBJ2-1	CASSLTRQGRNGEQFF
TRBV14	12	TRBJ2-7	CASSQGLSEQYF
TRBV18	15	TRBJ2-2	CASSPSPGDTGELFF
TRBV4-2	16	TRBJ1-3	CASSQEMTLSGNTIYF
TRBV18	13	TRBJ2-3	CASSPTGPDTQYF
TRBV5-1	13	TRBJ2-5	CASRYVTQGTQYF
TRBV6-5	14	TRBJ1-3	CASSPRDSGNTIYF
TRBV2	14	TRBJ1-5	CASRAGQLSQPQHF
TRBV9	17	TRBJ1-4	CASSASGGPATNEKLFF
TRBV5-6	14	TRBJ2-5	CASSSWTGEETQYF
TRBV5-1	15	TRBJ1-4	CASSLAETTGEKLFF
TRBV5-5	14	TRBJ2-7	CASSLAVRAYEQYF
TRBV6-1	15	TRBJ1-5	CATVMDRAGNQPQHF
TRBV6-1	13	TRBJ2-5	CASSVAGLETQYF
TRBV6-6	13	TRBJ1-1	CASIEGMNTEAFF
TRBV4-1	14	TRBJ1-6	CASRDSSYNSPLHF
TRBV30	13	TRBJ1-2	CAWSQGAVYGYTF
TRBV2	16	TRBJ2-5	CASRPGTSGFQETQYF
TRBV18	14	TRBJ1-4	CASSPAQTNEKLFF
TRBV5-1	14	TRBJ2-7	CASSLASGGYEQYF
TRBV7-3	13	TRBJ2-7	CASSLNHRGEQYF
TRBV5-1	14	TRBJ1-6	CASSSRPGDSPLHF
TRBV7-2	16	TRBJ1-2	CASSLDFTGGGYGYTF
TRBV4-3	13	TRBJ1-2	CASSQGVFYGYTF
TRBV21-1	17	TRBJ2-1	CASSKTLPPSPYNEQFF
TRBV7-8	14	TRBJ2-5	CASSLGRLAETQYF
TRBV6-1	15	TRBJ1-5	CASTNTGIVNQPQHF
TRBV11-2	14	TRBJ1-1	CASSPPAGNTEAFF
TRBV19	14	TRBJ2-1	CASTSGGASYEQFF
TRBV5-3	14	TRBJ1-2	CARSLEGQNYGYTF
TRBV4-1	14	TRBJ2-2	CASSQEERRGELFF